This is a list of T cell receptor beta chains from one sample in a study of blood T cell repertoires in COVID-19. Here immunoSEQ multiplex PCR was the method, and the copy in TCRdb shows in-frame clones only, minus some. Among hundreds of thousands of clones listed, around 89% were seen once. The sequencing sample was made of PBMCs or T cells enriched from blood (not recorded which). The receptors here all came from a man aged 35 to 55 who had recovered from COVID-19. The CDR3 runs from the conserved cysteine through the conserved F or W. A D gene is named only where the DNA matches it firmly. Expanded clones are given a class, and other clones once, few, many or no size at all.

cdr3_nt	cdr3_aa	d_call	clone_size	v_call	j_call
TGTGCCAGCAGGCACACAGGGAGCACAGATACGCAGTATTTT	CASRHTGSTDTQYF	.	.	TRBV7-3	TRBJ2-3
TGTGCCAGCAGTCAGGGATGGCCCTATGGCTACACCTTC	CASSQGWPYGYTF	.	.	TRBV27	TRBJ1-2
TGTGCCAGTAGTAAATCGGGGGTACAGCCCCAGCATTTT	CASSKSGVQPQHF	.	once	TRBV19	TRBJ1-5
TGTGCCAGCAGCCCGAGACAGGGGGCTATCGCTGAAGCTTTCTTT	CASSPRQGAIAEAFF	TRBD1	.	TRBV5-4	TRBJ1-1
TGCGCCAGCAGGAAGACTAGCGGGAGTCAAGAGACCCAGTACTTC	CASRKTSGSQETQYF	TRBD2	.	TRBV5-1	TRBJ2-5
TGCGCCAGCAGAGACGGACAGGGGTTTTCTAACTATGGCTACACCTTC	CASRDGQGFSNYGYTF	TRBD1	.	TRBV5-1	TRBJ1-2
TGCGCCAGCGGGGACAGTAGTAGAATTCAGTACTTC	CASGDSSRIQYF	TRBD1	few	TRBV10-1	TRBJ2-4
TGTGCCAGCTCACTCCGGACAGGGGAACTGAACACTGAAGCTTTCTTT	CASSLRTGELNTEAFF	TRBD1	.	TRBV18	TRBJ1-1
TGTGCCAGCAGTATCAGGGGGAGCTACGAGCAGTACTTC	CASSIRGSYEQYF	TRBD1	once	TRBV27	TRBJ2-7
TGCGCCAGCAGTGATGGGCTAGCCGACGAGCAGTTCTTC	CASSDGLADEQFF	.	.	TRBV10-1	TRBJ2-1
TGTGCCAGCAGCTTAGCAGGGGCCCCCTCTGGAAACACCATATATTTT	CASSLAGAPSGNTIYF	.	.	TRBV7-9	TRBJ1-3
TGCGCCAGCAGCTTGGAAGGGGCTGACTATGGCTACACCTTC	CASSLEGADYGYTF	.	.	TRBV5-1	TRBJ1-2
TGTGCCAGCAGCCAATTTCCCGGGAGTCAGAGTGAGCAGTTCTTC	CASSQFPGSQSEQFF	.	.	TRBV3-1/TRBV3-2	TRBJ2-1
TGTGCCAGCAGTTATCCAGGGGGCCTAGGTATCACCCAGTACTTC	CASSYPGGLGITQYF	TRBD1	.	TRBV6-2/TRBV6-3	TRBJ2-5
TGTGCCAGTAGTACACAGGGGGCGCGGAACGAGCAGTACTTC	CASSTQGARNEQYF	TRBD1	once	TRBV19	TRBJ2-7
TGTGCCAGCAGCCCGGAGGGGGCTTTGAACACTGAAGCTTTCTTT	CASSPEGALNTEAFF	TRBD1	.	TRBV3-1/TRBV3-2	TRBJ1-1
TGCGCCAGCAGCTTGGGACAGCTACCGAACACTGAAGCTTTCTTT	CASSLGQLPNTEAFF	.	.	TRBV5-1	TRBJ1-1
TGTGCCAGCAGCAAGGAGCGGGGGGGCGCTGTGGAGACCCAGTACTTC	CASSKERGGAVETQYF	.	.	TRBV21-1	TRBJ2-5
TGTGCCTGGAGTTCGGGACAGGGCAGCTCTGGGGCCAACGTCCTGACTTTC	CAWSSGQGSSGANVLTF	TRBD1	.	TRBV30	TRBJ2-6
TGTGCCAGCAGCCCGTGGACAGGGGGCTTTTACACTGAAGCTTTCTTT	CASSPWTGGFYTEAFF	TRBD1	.	TRBV11-3	TRBJ1-1
TGCAGCGTTCGTCAGCAGGACAATGAGCAGTTCTTC	CSVRQQDNEQFF	.	.	TRBV29-1	TRBJ2-1
TGTGCCAGCAGCATGGAACAGGGCTCCGGGGAGCTGTTTTTT	CASSMEQGSGELFF	.	.	TRBV5-5	TRBJ2-2
TGTGCCAGCAGCTCGAGGACAGGGGGCCGCATCTACGAGCAGTACTTC	CASSSRTGGRIYEQYF	TRBD1	once	TRBV3-1/TRBV3-2	TRBJ2-7
TGTGCCAGCAGCTTAGGAGGGAATACACGGCACAATGAGCAGTTCTTC	CASSLGGNTRHNEQFF	.	.	TRBV5-8	TRBJ2-1
TGTGCCAGTACGCCGGGAACCTGGTCGTGGGAGCAGTACTTC	CASTPGTWSWEQYF	.	.	TRBV10-3	TRBJ2-7
TGTGCCAGCAGTCAGGACTATTCGAACACCGGGGAGCTGTTTTTT	CASSQDYSNTGELFF	.	.	TRBV7-6	TRBJ2-2
TGTGCCAGCAGTTACTCCACAGACCTGGCCTCTGGGGCCAACGTCCTGACTTTC	CASSYSTDLASGANVLTF	.	few	TRBV6-2/TRBV6-3	TRBJ2-6
TGCGCCAGCAGCCGCGGGACAGGGGACACTGAAGCTTTCTTT	CASSRGTGDTEAFF	TRBD1	.	TRBV4-1	TRBJ1-1
TGTGCCAGCAGGGGACTAGCGGGGGGGCCTGCTCAAGAGACCCAGTACTTC	CASRGLAGGPAQETQYF	TRBD2	.	TRBV27	TRBJ2-5
TGTGCCAGCAGCACGACAATGAACACTGAAGCTTTCTTT	CASSTTMNTEAFF	.	.	TRBV12-3/TRBV12-4	TRBJ1-1
TGTGCCAGCGGGGGGACTTACACCGGGGAGCTGTTTTTT	CASGGTYTGELFF	.	.	TRBV2	TRBJ2-2
TGTGCCAGTTCCATAGGACAGGGGGCTTACGAGCAGTACTTC	CASSIGQGAYEQYF	TRBD1	.	TRBV6-5	TRBJ2-7
TGTGCCAGTAATGTACAGGGGGCGTCCGATGGCTACACCTTC	CASNVQGASDGYTF	TRBD1	.	TRBV19	TRBJ1-2
TGTGCCAGCAGTGTAAACCGGGACAGCTATGGCTACACCTTC	CASSVNRDSYGYTF	TRBD1	.	TRBV2	TRBJ1-2